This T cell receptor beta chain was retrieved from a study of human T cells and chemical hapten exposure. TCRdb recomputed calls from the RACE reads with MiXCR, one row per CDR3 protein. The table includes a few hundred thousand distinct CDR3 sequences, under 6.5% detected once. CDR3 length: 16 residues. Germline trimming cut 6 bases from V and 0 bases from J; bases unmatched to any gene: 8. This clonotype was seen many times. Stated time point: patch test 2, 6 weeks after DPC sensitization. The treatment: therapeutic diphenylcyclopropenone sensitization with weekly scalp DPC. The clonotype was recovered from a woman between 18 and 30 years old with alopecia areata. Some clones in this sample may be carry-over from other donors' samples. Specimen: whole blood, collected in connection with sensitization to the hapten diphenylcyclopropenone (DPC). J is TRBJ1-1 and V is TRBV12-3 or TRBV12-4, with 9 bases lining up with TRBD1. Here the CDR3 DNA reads TGTGCCAGCAGGACCGGGACAGGGTCCATGAACACTGAAGCTTTCTTT. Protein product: CASRTGTGSMNTEAFF.